The clone carrying this T cell receptor beta chain was detected ten times or more. Trimming removed 2 bases at V and 8 bases at J, with 12 bases between. The CDR3 loop spans 14 amino acids. Germline V gene sequence: CDR1 ENHRY, CDR2 SYGVKD. The sample belongs to a study of tumor-infiltrating lymphocytes in oesophageal squamous cell carcinoma. Each CDR3 protein gets one entry after TCRdb re-called the PCR reads with MiXCR. The sample lists around 20,000 distinct CDR3 sequences; 35% to 50% were seen once. Sequenced material: normal esophageal tissue next to the tumor. The clonotype was recovered from a male donor with esophageal squamous cell carcinoma. The chain is built from TRBV10-3 and TRBJ1-4; perhaps TRBD1 as D (5 bases). The CDR3 DNA follows: TGTGCCATCAGTGAGCCCAGGGCGGGGGAAAAACTGTTTTTT. It encodes CAISEPRAGEKLFF.